Shown below are 4 T cell receptor beta chains from a single sample sequenced in a study. TCRdb processed the 5' RACE reads anew with MiXCR; each CDR3 protein has one entry. The profile shows about 40,000 distinct CDR3 sequences, approximately 19% of them singletons. Sequencing input: naive CD4+ T cells sorted from a lymph node. Subset described: naive CD4+ T cells, CD4+CD45RA+CD25-. All receptors derive from a female donor with breast cancer.

The V gene is TRBV7-2, the J gene TRBJ2-3; D unclear. Germline V CDR1 and CDR2: SGHTA, FQGNSA. This CDR3 region has 15 residues. V dropped 5 bases and J dropped 3 bases, with 15 bases sitting between them. The CDR3 region has the DNA TGTGCCAGCAGCACGCGTCGGAAGAAAACAGATACGCAGTATTTT. This codes for CASSTRRKKTDTQYF. Supplemented by reference TRBV7-2 and TRBJ2-3, the full variable domain reads GAGVSQSPSNKVTEKGKDVELRCDPISGHTALYWYRQSLGQGLEFLIYFQGNSAPDKSGLPSDRFSAERTGGSVSTLTIQRTQQEDSAVYLCASSTRRKKTDTQYFGPGTRLTVL.

This chain connects TRBV5-4 to TRBJ2-3; 8 bases align to TRBD2. Germline CDR1 reads SGHNT; CDR2 reads YYREEE (reference sequence). The CDR3 extends over 15 amino acids. Germline trimming cut 3 bases from V and 1 base from J; bases unmatched to any gene: 4. The CDR3 reads CASSSGTRGTDTQYF. The CDR3 DNA follows: TGTGCCAGCAGCTCCGGGACTAGGGGCACAGATACGCAGTATTTT. The variable domain in full, completed from reference TRBV5-4 and TRBJ2-3, reads ETGVTQSPTHLIKTRGQQVTLRCSSQSGHNTVSWYQQALGQGPQFIFQYYREEENGRGNFPPRFSGLQFPNYSSELNVNALELDDSALYLCASSSGTRGTDTQYFGPGTRLTVL.

This clonotype has at least ten counts. The CDR3 region is CASSYSPAGGIYNEQFF. CDR3 DNA sequence: TGTGCCAGCAGTTACTCTCCGGCGGGAGGGATCTACAATGAGCAGTTCTTC. V is TRBV6-5 and J is TRBJ2-1; TRBD2 matches at 9 bases. V lost 0 bases to trimming and J lost 3 bases; unmatched junction nucleotides: 6. The CDR3 runs 17 residues. Germline CDR1 reads MNHEY; CDR2 reads SVGAGI.

The chain joins TRBV7-2 to TRBJ1-3; D remains unclear. This CDR3 comprises 14 residues. Trimming stripped 5 bases from V and 2 bases from J, with 10 bases between. Germline loops: CDR1 SGHTA, CDR2 FQGNSA. The CDR3 coding sequence is TGTGCCAGCAGCGTACAAGTCACTGGAAACACCATATATTTT. This translates into CASSVQVTGNTIYF.